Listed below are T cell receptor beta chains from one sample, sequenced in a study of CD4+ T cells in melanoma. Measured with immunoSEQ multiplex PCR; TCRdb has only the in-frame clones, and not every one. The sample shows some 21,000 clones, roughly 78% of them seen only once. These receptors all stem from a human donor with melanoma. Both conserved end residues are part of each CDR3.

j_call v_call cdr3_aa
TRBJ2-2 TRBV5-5 CASSLDGKITGELFF
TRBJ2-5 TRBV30 CAWSHWTSGQETQYF
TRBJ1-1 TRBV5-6 CASSPRQGWRMRTEAFF
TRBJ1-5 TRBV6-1 CASRDGSYSNQPQHF
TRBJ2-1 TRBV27 CASSFGQGLGEQFF
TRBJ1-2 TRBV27 CASSPRQLGYGYTF
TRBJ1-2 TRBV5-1 CASSLGSSGNYGYTF
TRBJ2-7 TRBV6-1 CASFGTGTNYEQYF
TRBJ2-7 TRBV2 CASRTGGGDEQYF
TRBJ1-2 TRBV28 CASSPTVLGRNYGYTF
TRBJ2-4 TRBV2 CASSDPGAVALAKNIQYF
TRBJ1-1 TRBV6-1 CASSAGTANSEAFF
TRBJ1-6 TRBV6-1 CASSTDRRNSPLHF
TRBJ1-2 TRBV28 CASSFGYNRANGYTF
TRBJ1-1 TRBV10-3 CAISELWTGEAFF
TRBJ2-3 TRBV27 CASSLYAFGTSGTDTQYF
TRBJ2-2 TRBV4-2 CASSPVTGNTGELFF
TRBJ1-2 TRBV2 CASSVLRQSYGYTF
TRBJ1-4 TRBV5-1 CASSLGVATNEKLFF
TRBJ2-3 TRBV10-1 CASRRLAGTDTQYF
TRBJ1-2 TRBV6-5 CASSRTDRNYGYTF
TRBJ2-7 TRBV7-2 CASSFVPGGSYEQYF
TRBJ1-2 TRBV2 CAESGTDAGSVYGYTF
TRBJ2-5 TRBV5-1 CASSLDQTQYF
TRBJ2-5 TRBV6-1 CASRDRAWGQETQYF
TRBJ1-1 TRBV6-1 CASSEFGEEAFF
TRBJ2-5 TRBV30 CAWSTNQETQYF
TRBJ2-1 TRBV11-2 CASSQYLGAAYNEQFF
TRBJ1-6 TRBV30 CAWAHRTGNSPLHF
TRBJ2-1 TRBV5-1 CASSLVGAAGASYNEQFF
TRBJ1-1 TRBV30 CAWSPLQGNTEAFF
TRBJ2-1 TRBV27 CASSINWDGPYNEQFF
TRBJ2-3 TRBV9 CASSVVGGGNTQYF
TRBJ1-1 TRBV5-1 CASSPGGGFDTEAFF
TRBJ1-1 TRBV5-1 CASSLVLNTEAFF
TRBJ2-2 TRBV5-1 CASKAIANTGELFF
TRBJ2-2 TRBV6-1 CASRWGGVMAGELFF
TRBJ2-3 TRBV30 CAWSLDITDTQYF
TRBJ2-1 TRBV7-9 CASSFVGGAQQFF